These T cell receptor beta chains were read from a single sample in a study of blood T cell repertoires in COVID-19. Libraries were prepared by immunoSEQ multiplex PCR; TCRdb keeps only in-frame clonotypes and omits some of them. The data show about 300,000 clones, 80% to 90% seen once. Sample: peripheral blood. These receptors all come from a middle-aged woman who had recovered from COVID-19. Both conserved end residues are part of each CDR3. Each record gives: clone size, J gene, V gene, D gene, CDR3 DNA, CDR3 protein. A D gene is named only where the DNA matches it firmly. Where a row states a size, it is once, few, many or the class of an expanded clone; other rows omit it.

clone_size: .; j_call: TRBJ2-1; v_call: TRBV5-1; d_call: .; cdr3_nt: TGCGCCAGCAGTCCCCAGGCGGGGTTCTACAATGAGCAGTTCTTC; cdr3_aa: CASSPQAGFYNEQFF
clone_size: .; j_call: TRBJ2-5; v_call: TRBV11-2; d_call: .; cdr3_nt: TGTGCCAGCAGCCCCGACTTGTACCAAGAGACCCAGTACTTC; cdr3_aa: CASSPDLYQETQYF
clone_size: .; j_call: TRBJ1-6; v_call: TRBV14; d_call: TRBD1; cdr3_nt: TGTGCCAGCAGCTCATTGGAGGGGGCCGCTTATAATTCACCCCTCCACTTT; cdr3_aa: CASSSLEGAAYNSPLHF
clone_size: .; j_call: TRBJ2-3; v_call: TRBV5-1; d_call: .; cdr3_nt: TGCGCCAGCAGCGCGACAGGTAGCACAGATACGCAGTATTTT; cdr3_aa: CASSATGSTDTQYF
clone_size: .; j_call: TRBJ2-1; v_call: TRBV4-1; d_call: .; cdr3_nt: TGCGCCAGCAGCCAAGATGCAGGCCCCTACAATGAGCAGTTCTTC; cdr3_aa: CASSQDAGPYNEQFF
clone_size: .; j_call: TRBJ2-7; v_call: TRBV6-1; d_call: TRBD1; cdr3_nt: TGTGCCAGCAGAGAAGGACAGGGGGGCTCCTACGAGCAGTACTTC; cdr3_aa: CASREGQGGSYEQYF
clone_size: .; j_call: TRBJ2-7; v_call: TRBV4-3; d_call: TRBD2; cdr3_nt: TGCGCCAGCAGCCAAGGTCGGGGACTAGCGGGGTACTCCTACGAGCAGTACTTC; cdr3_aa: CASSQGRGLAGYSYEQYF
clone_size: .; j_call: TRBJ2-7; v_call: TRBV3-1/TRBV3-2; d_call: TRBD1; cdr3_nt: TGTGCCAGCAGCCAACCGGCCGACAGGGGCCCCTCCTACGAGCAGTACTTC; cdr3_aa: CASSQPADRGPSYEQYF
clone_size: .; j_call: TRBJ1-2; v_call: TRBV14; d_call: .; cdr3_nt: TGTGCCAGCAGCCAAGGGGGGCAAAGATATGGCTACACCTTC; cdr3_aa: CASSQGGQRYGYTF
clone_size: .; j_call: TRBJ1-5; v_call: TRBV9; d_call: TRBD1; cdr3_nt: TGTGCCAGCAGCTTCACAGGGGTGAGCAATCAGCCCCAGCATTTT; cdr3_aa: CASSFTGVSNQPQHF
clone_size: .; j_call: TRBJ1-6; v_call: TRBV25-1; d_call: TRBD1; cdr3_nt: TGTGCCAGCACCCCTGCGGACAGGGGCCATTCACCCCTCCACTTT; cdr3_aa: CASTPADRGHSPLHF
clone_size: .; j_call: TRBJ2-5; v_call: TRBV11-1; d_call: .; cdr3_nt: TGTGCCAGCAGCTCAAGGGGCAAGGTGGGCTATTTGACCCAGTACTTC; cdr3_aa: CASSSRGKVGYLTQYF
clone_size: .; j_call: TRBJ2-1; v_call: TRBV7-2; d_call: .; cdr3_nt: TGTGCCAGCAGCTTCCTCACGCTATATGAGCAGTTCTTC; cdr3_aa: CASSFLTLYEQFF
clone_size: once; j_call: TRBJ1-1; v_call: TRBV11-1; d_call: TRBD1; cdr3_nt: TGTGCCAGCAGCTTGGGACAGGAGGACACTGAAGCTTTCTTT; cdr3_aa: CASSLGQEDTEAFF
clone_size: .; j_call: TRBJ1-5; v_call: TRBV19; d_call: .; cdr3_nt: TGTGCCAGTAGTCTGGGCACTTATAGCAATCAGCCCCAGCATTTT; cdr3_aa: CASSLGTYSNQPQHF
clone_size: .; j_call: TRBJ2-7; v_call: TRBV9; d_call: TRBD1; cdr3_nt: TGTGCCAGCAGCGTAGCTGGACAGGAAACCTACGAGCAGTACTTC; cdr3_aa: CASSVAGQETYEQYF
clone_size: .; j_call: TRBJ1-5; v_call: TRBV10-3; d_call: .; cdr3_nt: TGTGCCATCAGTCCTTCGGGGGGCAATCAGCCCCAGCATTTT; cdr3_aa: CAISPSGGNQPQHF
clone_size: .; j_call: TRBJ2-7; v_call: TRBV2; d_call: .; cdr3_nt: TGTGCCAGCAGTGAGGAGGGTCCCCCCTACGAGCAGTACTTC; cdr3_aa: CASSEEGPPYEQYF
clone_size: .; j_call: TRBJ1-5; v_call: TRBV2; d_call: .; cdr3_nt: TGTGCCAGCAGTGAGGACAGCTATAGCAATCAGCCCCAGCATTTT; cdr3_aa: CASSEDSYSNQPQHF
clone_size: .; j_call: TRBJ2-3; v_call: TRBV19; d_call: .; cdr3_nt: TGTGCCAGTAGTATAGGGCGGAGGGGAGATACGCAGTATTTT; cdr3_aa: CASSIGRRGDTQYF
clone_size: .; j_call: TRBJ2-7; v_call: TRBV3-1/TRBV3-2; d_call: .; cdr3_nt: TGTGCCAGCAGCCAAGGCTACTACGAGCAGTACTTC; cdr3_aa: CASSQGYYEQYF
clone_size: .; j_call: TRBJ1-6; v_call: TRBV19; d_call: TRBD1; cdr3_nt: TGTGCCAGTACGGAGTACAGGGGGAATTCACCCCTCCACTTT; cdr3_aa: CASTEYRGNSPLHF
clone_size: .; j_call: TRBJ2-3; v_call: TRBV10-3; d_call: .; cdr3_nt: TGTGCCATCAGGACGCACCGGGACTCCCTACCAGATACGCAGTATTTT; cdr3_aa: CAIRTHRDSLPDTQYF
clone_size: .; j_call: TRBJ2-7; v_call: TRBV19; d_call: .; cdr3_nt: TGTGCCAGTAGTCTAACCCGGGGGTACGAGCAGTACTTC; cdr3_aa: CASSLTRGYEQYF
clone_size: .; j_call: TRBJ1-3; v_call: TRBV28; d_call: TRBD1; cdr3_nt: TGTGCCAGCAGTCCGGACAGGGAAGACACCATATATTTT; cdr3_aa: CASSPDREDTIYF
clone_size: .; j_call: TRBJ1-4; v_call: TRBV6-5; d_call: TRBD1; cdr3_nt: TGTGCCAGCAGTTACCGGACAGGACTTAATGAAAAACTGTTTTTT; cdr3_aa: CASSYRTGLNEKLFF
clone_size: .; j_call: TRBJ2-3; v_call: TRBV4-2; d_call: .; cdr3_nt: TGTGCCAGCAGCCAAGGAAATGCAGACTACACAGATACGCAGTATTTT; cdr3_aa: CASSQGNADYTDTQYF
clone_size: .; j_call: TRBJ1-2; v_call: TRBV6-2/TRBV6-3; d_call: TRBD1; cdr3_nt: TGTGCCAGCAGCCGACAGGGTACTGCCTATGGCTACACCTTC; cdr3_aa: CASSRQGTAYGYTF
clone_size: .; j_call: TRBJ2-2; v_call: TRBV7-9; d_call: TRBD2; cdr3_nt: TGTGCCAGCAGCTTGTTAGCGGGGGACACCGGGGAGCTGTTTTTT; cdr3_aa: CASSLLAGDTGELFF
clone_size: once; j_call: TRBJ2-2; v_call: TRBV6-6; d_call: TRBD2; cdr3_nt: TGTGCCAGCAGCCTCCTCGGGGCTAGCGGGGGAGGGGAGCTGTTTTTT; cdr3_aa: CASSLLGASGGGELFF
clone_size: .; j_call: TRBJ1-2; v_call: TRBV15; d_call: TRBD1; cdr3_nt: TGTGCCACCAGCCTCCCAGGGGGCCTCGGCTACACCTTC; cdr3_aa: CATSLPGGLGYTF
clone_size: .; j_call: TRBJ1-2; v_call: TRBV27; d_call: TRBD1; cdr3_nt: TGTGCCAGCAGTCCGACCGGGACAGGGGGAGTACGCAACTATGGCTACACCTTC; cdr3_aa: CASSPTGTGGVRNYGYTF
clone_size: .; j_call: TRBJ1-3; v_call: TRBV30; d_call: .; cdr3_nt: TGTGCTCATGACACCTCTGGAAACACCATATATTTT; cdr3_aa: CAHDTSGNTIYF
clone_size: .; j_call: TRBJ2-2; v_call: TRBV9; d_call: TRBD1; cdr3_nt: TGTGCCAGCAGAAACCGGGACAGCAACACCGGGGAGCTGTTTTTT; cdr3_aa: CASRNRDSNTGELFF
clone_size: .; j_call: TRBJ1-1; v_call: TRBV4-3; d_call: .; cdr3_nt: TGCGCCAGCAGCTTATCGGCGGAGGGAACAGCTTTCTTT; cdr3_aa: CASSLSAEGTAFF
clone_size: .; j_call: TRBJ1-1; v_call: TRBV5-1; d_call: TRBD1; cdr3_nt: TGCGCCAGCAGCTTGGGGACAGGCACTGAAGCTTTCTTT; cdr3_aa: CASSLGTGTEAFF
clone_size: .; j_call: TRBJ1-2; v_call: TRBV30; d_call: TRBD1; cdr3_nt: TGTGCCTGGAATCCGGGACAGGCCTATGGCTACACCTTC; cdr3_aa: CAWNPGQAYGYTF
clone_size: .; j_call: TRBJ2-1; v_call: TRBV18; d_call: TRBD1; cdr3_nt: TGTGCCAGCTCACCGGGACAGAGCTACAATGAGCAGTTCTTC; cdr3_aa: CASSPGQSYNEQFF
clone_size: .; j_call: TRBJ2-7; v_call: TRBV7-3; d_call: .; cdr3_nt: TGTGCCAGCAGCTTAACGAGGGGGTACGAGCAGTACTTC; cdr3_aa: CASSLTRGYEQYF
clone_size: .; j_call: TRBJ1-2; v_call: TRBV5-6; d_call: TRBD1; cdr3_nt: TGTGCCAGCAGCTTCTTTGGGGCAACAGGGGAAGATGGCTACACCTTC; cdr3_aa: CASSFFGATGEDGYTF
clone_size: .; j_call: TRBJ2-6; v_call: TRBV7-8; d_call: .; cdr3_nt: TGTGCCAGCAGGTCCCCTCTGGAGTACAACGTCCTGACTTTC; cdr3_aa: CASRSPLEYNVLTF